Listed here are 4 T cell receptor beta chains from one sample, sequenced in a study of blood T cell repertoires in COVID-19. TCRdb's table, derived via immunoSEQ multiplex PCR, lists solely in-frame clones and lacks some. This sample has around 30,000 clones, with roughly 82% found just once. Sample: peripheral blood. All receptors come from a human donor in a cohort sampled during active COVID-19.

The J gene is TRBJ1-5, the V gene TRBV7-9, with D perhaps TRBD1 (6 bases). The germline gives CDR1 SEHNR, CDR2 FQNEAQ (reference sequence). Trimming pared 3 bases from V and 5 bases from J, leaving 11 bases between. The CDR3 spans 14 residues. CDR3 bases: TGTGCCAGCAGCTTGACAGGAGGTGATCAGCCCCAGCATTTT. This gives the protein CASSLTGGDQPQHF.

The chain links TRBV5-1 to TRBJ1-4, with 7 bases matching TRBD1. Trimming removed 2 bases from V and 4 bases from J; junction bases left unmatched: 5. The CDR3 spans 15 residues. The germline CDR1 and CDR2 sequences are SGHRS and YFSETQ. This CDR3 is CASSFQGQSNEKLFF. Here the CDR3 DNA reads TGCGCCAGCAGCTTTCAGGGACAGAGTAATGAAAAACTGTTTTTT.

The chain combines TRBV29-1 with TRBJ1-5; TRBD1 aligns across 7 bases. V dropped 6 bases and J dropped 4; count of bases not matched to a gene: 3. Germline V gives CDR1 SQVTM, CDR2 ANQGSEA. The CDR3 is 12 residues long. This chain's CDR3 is CSVKQGNQPQHF. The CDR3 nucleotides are TGCAGCGTCAAACAGGGGAATCAGCCCCAGCATTTT.

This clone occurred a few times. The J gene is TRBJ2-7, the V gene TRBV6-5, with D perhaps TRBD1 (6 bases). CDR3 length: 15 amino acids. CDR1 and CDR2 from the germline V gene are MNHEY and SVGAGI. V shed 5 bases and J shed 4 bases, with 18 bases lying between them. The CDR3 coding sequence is TGTGCCAGCAGTCGAACAGGGTTCCTCGTTTACGAGCAGTACTTC. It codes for CASSRTGFLVYEQYF.